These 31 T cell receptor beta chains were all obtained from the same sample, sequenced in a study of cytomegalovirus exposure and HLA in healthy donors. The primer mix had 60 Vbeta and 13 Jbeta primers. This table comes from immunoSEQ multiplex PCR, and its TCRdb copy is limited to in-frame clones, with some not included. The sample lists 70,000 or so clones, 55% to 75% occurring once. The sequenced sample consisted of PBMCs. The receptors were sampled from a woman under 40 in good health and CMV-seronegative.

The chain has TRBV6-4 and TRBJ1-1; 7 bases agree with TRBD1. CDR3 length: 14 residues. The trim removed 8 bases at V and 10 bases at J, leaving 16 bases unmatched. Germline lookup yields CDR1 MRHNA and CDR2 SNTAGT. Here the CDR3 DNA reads TGTGCCAGCGTTGACGACAGGGTCACTGGGGTAGCTTTCTTT. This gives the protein CASVDDRVTGVAFF.

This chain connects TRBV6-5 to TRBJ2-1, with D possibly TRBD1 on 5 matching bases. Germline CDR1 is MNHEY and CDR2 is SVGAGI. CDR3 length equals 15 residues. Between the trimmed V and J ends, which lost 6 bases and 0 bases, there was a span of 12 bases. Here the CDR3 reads CASSQGDSSYNEQFF. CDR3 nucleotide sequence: TGTGCCAGCAGCCAAGGGGATAGCTCCTACAATGAGCAGTTCTTC.

CDR3 DNA: TGTGCCAGCAGCTTAGCGGGCGCCATGATGCTTGGAAAACTGTTTTTT. It yields the protein CASSLAGAMMLGKLFF. The chain employs TRBV7-9 and TRBJ1-4; D is uncertain. Deletions cut 0 bases from V and 10 bases from J, with 18 bases between. Germline V lookup: CDR1 SEHNR, CDR2 FQNEAQ (reference sequence). The CDR3 consists of 16 residues.

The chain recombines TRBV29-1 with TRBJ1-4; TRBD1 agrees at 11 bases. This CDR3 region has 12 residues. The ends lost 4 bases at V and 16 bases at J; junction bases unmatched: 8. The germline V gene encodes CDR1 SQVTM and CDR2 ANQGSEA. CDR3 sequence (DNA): TGCAGCGTTGTGGACAGGGGGCTCCCGGCGTTTTTT. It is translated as CSVVDRGLPAFF. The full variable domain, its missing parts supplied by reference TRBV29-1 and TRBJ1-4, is SAVISQKPSRDICQRGTSLTIQCQVDSQVTMMFWYRQQPGQSLTLIATANQGSEATYESGFVIDKFPISRPNLTFSTLTVSNMSPEDSSIYLCSVVDRGLPAFFGSGTQLSVL.

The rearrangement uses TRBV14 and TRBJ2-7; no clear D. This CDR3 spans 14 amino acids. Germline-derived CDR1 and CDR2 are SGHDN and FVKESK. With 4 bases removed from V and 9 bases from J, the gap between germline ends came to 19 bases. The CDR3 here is CASSPASITTGQYF. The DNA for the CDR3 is TGTGCCAGCAGCCCGGCATCAATCACTACGGGGCAGTACTTC.

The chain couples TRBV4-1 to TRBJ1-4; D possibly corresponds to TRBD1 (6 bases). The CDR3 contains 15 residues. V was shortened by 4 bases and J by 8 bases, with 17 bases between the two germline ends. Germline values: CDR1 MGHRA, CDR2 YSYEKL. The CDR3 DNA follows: TGCGCCAGCAGCCCGAGGGGGACGCGGAAAGAAAAACTGTTTTTT. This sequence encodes CASSPRGTRKEKLFF.

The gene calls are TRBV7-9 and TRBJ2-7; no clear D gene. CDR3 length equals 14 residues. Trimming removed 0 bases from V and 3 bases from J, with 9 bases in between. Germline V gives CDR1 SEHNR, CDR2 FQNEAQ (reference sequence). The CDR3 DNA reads TGTGCCAGCAGCTTAGCGGTACAGAACTACGAGCAGTACTTC. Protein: CASSLAVQNYEQYF.

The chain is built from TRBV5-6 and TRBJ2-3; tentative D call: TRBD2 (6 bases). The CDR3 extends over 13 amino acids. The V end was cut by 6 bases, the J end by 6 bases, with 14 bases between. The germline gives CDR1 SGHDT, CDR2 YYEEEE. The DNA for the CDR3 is TGTGCCAGCACCCTGGGGGGTGGCGATACGCAGTATTTT. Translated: CASTLGGGDTQYF.

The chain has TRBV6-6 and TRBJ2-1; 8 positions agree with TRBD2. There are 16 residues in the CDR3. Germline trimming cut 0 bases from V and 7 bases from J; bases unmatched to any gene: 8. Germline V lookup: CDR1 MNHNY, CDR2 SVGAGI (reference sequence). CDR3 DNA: TGTGCCAGCAGTTACTCGGTTAGCGGGGTGAGGAATGAGCAGTTCTTC. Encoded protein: CASSYSVSGVRNEQFF.

CDR3 sequence: CASMEWGGDGYTF. The CDR3 DNA is TGTGCCAGCATGGAATGGGGGGGCGATGGCTACACCTTC. The V call is TRBV6-5, the J call TRBJ1-2; D may be TRBD1 (6 bases). Trimming stripped 7 bases from V and 6 bases from J, with 15 bases between. CDR1 is MNHEY and CDR2 is SVGAGI in the germline V gene. The CDR3 is 13 residues long.

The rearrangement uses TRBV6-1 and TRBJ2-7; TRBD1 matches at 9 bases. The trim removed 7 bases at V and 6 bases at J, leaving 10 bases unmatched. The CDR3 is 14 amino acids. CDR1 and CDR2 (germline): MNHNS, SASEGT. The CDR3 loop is CASTPGTGQFEQYF. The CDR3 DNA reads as TGTGCCAGCACCCCCGGGACAGGGCAGTTCGAGCAGTACTTC.

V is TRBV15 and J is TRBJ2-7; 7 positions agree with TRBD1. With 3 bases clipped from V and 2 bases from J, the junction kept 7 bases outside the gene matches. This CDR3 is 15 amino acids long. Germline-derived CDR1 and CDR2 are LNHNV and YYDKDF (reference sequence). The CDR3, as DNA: TGTGCCACCAGCAGTGCAGGGGGTGAGGCCTACGAGCAGTACTTC. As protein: CATSSAGGEAYEQYF.

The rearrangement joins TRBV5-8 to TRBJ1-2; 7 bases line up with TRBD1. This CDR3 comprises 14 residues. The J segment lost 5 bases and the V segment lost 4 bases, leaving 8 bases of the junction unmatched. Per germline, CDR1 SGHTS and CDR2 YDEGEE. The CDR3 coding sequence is TGTGCCAGCAGCGGCGGACAGGATCCTTATGGCTACACCTTC. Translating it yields CASSGGQDPYGYTF.

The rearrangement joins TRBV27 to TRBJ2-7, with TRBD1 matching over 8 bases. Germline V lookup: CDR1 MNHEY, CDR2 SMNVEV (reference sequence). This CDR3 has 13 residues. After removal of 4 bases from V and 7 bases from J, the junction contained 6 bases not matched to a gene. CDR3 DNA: TGTGCCAGCAGTTGGACAGGGTTTAAAGAGCAGTACTTC. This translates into CASSWTGFKEQYF.

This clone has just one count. The CDR3: CASSSAGASYNEQFF. The CDR3 DNA follows: TGTGCCAGCAGCTCGGCAGGGGCCTCCTACAATGAGCAGTTCTTC. The chain couples TRBV13 to TRBJ2-1; tentative D call: TRBD1 (6 bases). CDR1 PRHDT and CDR2 FYEKMQ come from the germline V gene (reference sequence). The length of the CDR3 is 15 residues. V was trimmed by 4 bases and J by 0 bases, leaving 10 bases between them.

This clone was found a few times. The CDR3 DNA sequence: TGCGCCAGCAGCCAAGAGGGCCACGAGCAGTACTTC. Translating gives CASSQEGHEQYF. The J gene is TRBJ2-7, the V gene TRBV4-1; D uncertain. CDR3 length: 12 residues. Between the trimmed V and J ends, which lost 0 bases and 5 bases, there was a span of 5 bases. CDR1 and CDR2 from the germline V gene are MGHRA and YSYEKL.

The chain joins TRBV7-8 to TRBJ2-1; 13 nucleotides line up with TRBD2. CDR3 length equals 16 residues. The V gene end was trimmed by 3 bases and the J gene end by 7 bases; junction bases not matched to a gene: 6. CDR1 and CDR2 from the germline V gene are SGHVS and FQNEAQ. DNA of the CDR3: TGTGCCAGCAGCTTCCCTGGGACTAGCGGGAAGAATGAGCAGTTCTTC. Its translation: CASSFPGTSGKNEQFF.

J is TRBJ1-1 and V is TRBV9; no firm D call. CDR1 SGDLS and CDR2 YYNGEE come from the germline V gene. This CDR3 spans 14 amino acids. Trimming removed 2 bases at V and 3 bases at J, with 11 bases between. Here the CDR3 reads CASSVMSRDTEAFF. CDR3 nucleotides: TGTGCCAGCAGCGTTATGTCCCGGGACACTGAAGCTTTCTTT. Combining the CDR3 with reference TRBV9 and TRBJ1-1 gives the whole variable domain DSGVTQTPKHLITATGQRVTLRCSPRSGDLSVYWYQQSLDQGLQFLIQYYNGEERAKGNILERFSAQQFPDLHSELNLSSLELGDSALYFCASSVMSRDTEAFFGQGTRLTVV.

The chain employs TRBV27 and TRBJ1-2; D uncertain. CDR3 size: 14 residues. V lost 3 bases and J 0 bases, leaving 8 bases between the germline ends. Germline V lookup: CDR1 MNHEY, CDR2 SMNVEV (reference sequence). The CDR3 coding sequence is TGTGCCAGCAGTTTGTACAGTTCTAACTATGGCTACACCTTC. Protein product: CASSLYSSNYGYTF.

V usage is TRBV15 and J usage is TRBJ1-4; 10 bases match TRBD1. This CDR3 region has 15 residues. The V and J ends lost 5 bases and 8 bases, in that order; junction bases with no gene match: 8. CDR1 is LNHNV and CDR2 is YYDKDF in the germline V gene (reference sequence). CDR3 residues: CATSQRDRGREKLFF. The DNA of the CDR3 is TGTGCCACCAGCCAAAGGGACAGGGGACGAGAAAAACTGTTTTTT. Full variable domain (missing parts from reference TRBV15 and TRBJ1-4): DAMVIQNPRYQVTQFGKPVTLSCSQTLNHNVMYWYQQKSSQAPKLLFHYYDKDFNNEADTPDNFQSRRPNTSFCFLDIRSPGLGDTAMYLCATSQRDRGREKLFFGSGTQLSVL.

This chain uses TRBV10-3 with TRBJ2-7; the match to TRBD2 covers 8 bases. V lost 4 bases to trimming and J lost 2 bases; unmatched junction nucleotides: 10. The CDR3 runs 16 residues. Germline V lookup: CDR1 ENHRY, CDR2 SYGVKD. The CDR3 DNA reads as TGTGCCATCAGTGTCTCGCGGGGGGCCGAAACCTACGAGCAGTACTTC. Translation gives CAISVSRGAETYEQYF.

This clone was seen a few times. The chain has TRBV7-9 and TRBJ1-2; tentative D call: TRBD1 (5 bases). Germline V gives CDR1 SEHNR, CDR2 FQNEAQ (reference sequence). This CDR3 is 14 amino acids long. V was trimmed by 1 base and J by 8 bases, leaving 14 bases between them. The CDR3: CASSLGQTLAGYTF. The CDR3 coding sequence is TGTGCCAGCAGCTTAGGACAGACCCTGGCGGGCTACACCTTC.

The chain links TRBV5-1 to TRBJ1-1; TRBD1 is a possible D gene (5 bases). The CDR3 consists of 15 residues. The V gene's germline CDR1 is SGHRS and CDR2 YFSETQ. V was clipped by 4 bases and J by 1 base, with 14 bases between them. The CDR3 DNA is TGCGCCAGCAGCCGTGGGGCACAGCAGAACACTGAAGCTTTCTTT. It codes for CASSRGAQQNTEAFF. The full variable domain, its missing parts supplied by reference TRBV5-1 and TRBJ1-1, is KAGVTQTPRYLIKTRGQQVTLSCSPISGHRSVSWYQQTPGQGLQFLFEYFSETQRNKGNFPGRFSGRQFSNSRSEMNVSTLELGDSALYLCASSRGAQQNTEAFFGQGTRLTVV.

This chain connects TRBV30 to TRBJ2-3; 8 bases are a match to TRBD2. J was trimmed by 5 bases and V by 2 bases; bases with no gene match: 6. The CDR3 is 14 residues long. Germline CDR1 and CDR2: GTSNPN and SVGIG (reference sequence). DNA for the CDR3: TGTGCCTGGAGTAGCAGCGGGGGACTAGATACGCAGTATTTT. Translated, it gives CAWSSSGGLDTQYF.

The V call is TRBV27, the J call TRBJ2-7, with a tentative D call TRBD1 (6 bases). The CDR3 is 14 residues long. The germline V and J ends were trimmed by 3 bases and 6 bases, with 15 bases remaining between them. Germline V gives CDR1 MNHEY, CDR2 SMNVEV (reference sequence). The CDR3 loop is CASSFSSQGAEQYF. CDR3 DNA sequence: TGTGCCAGCAGTTTCTCGTCACAGGGTGCCGAGCAGTACTTC.

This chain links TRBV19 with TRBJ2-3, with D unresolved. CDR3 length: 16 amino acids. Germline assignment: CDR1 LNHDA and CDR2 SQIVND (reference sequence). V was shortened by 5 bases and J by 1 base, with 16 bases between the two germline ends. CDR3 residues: CASSPSRGGGTDTQYF. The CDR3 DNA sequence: TGTGCCAGTAGTCCGAGCCGTGGCGGAGGCACAGATACGCAGTATTTT. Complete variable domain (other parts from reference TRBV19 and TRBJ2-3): DGGITQSPKYLFRKEGQNVTLSCEQNLNHDAMYWYRQDPGQGLRLIYYSQIVNDFQKGDIAEGYSVSREKKESFPLTVTSAQKNPTAFYLCASSPSRGGGTDTQYFGPGTRLTVL.

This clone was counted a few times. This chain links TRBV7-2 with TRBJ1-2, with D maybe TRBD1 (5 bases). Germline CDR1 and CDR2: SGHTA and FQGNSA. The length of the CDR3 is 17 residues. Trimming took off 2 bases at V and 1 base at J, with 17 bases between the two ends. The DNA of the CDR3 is TGTGCCAGCAGCTTAACTCGTCTACGCAGGGATAACTATGGCTACACCTTC. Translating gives CASSLTRLRRDNYGYTF. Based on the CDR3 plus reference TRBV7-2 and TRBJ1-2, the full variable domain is GAGVSQSPSNKVTEKGKDVELRCDPISGHTALYWYRQSLGQGLEFLIYFQGNSAPDKSGLPSDRFSAERTGGSVSTLTIQRTQQEDSAVYLCASSLTRLRRDNYGYTFGSGTRLTVV.

The CDR3 here is CASSAGTVTGELFF. The CDR3 DNA reads TGTGCCAGCAGCGCCGGGACAGTGACCGGGGAGCTGTTTTTT. The genes are TRBV5-8 and TRBJ2-2; TRBD1 matches at 7 bases. Germline V lookup: CDR1 SGHTS, CDR2 YDEGEE. Unmatched junction bases numbered 5, after V lost 4 bases and J lost 5 bases. The CDR3 spans 14 residues.

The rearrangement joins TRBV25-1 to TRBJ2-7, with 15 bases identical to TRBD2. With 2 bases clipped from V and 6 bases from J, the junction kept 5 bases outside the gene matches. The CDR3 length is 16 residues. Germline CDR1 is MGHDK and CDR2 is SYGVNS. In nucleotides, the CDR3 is TGTGCCAGCAGTGAACGGACTAGCGGGGGGGCAGGCGAGCAGTACTTC. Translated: CASSERTSGGAGEQYF.

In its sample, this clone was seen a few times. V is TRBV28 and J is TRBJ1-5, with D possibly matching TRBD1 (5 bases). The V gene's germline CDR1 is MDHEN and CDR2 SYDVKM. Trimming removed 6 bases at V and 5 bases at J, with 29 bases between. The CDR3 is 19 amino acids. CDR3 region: CASSPNPSGTFRIDQPQHF. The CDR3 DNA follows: TGTGCCAGCAGCCCAAACCCGTCCGGGACTTTTAGGATCGATCAGCCCCAGCATTTT.

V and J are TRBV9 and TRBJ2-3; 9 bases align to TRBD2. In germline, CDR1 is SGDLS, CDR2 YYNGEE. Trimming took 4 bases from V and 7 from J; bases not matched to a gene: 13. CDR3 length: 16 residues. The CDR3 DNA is TGTGCCAGCAGCTCAGGGGGGAGCGGGGGGCAGAATACGCAGTATTTT. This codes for CASSSGGSGGQNTQYF.